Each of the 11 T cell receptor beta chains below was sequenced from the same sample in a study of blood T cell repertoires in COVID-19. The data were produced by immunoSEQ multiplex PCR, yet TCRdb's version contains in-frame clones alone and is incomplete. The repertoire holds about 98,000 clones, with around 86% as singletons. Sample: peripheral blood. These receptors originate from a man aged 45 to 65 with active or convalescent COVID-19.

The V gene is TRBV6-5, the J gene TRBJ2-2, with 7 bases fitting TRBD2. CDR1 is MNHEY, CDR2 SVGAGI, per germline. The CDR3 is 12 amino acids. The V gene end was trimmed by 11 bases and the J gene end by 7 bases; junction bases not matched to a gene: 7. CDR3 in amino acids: CAVRGEIGELFF. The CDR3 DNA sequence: TGTGCCGTCCGGGGGGAGATCGGGGAGCTGTTTTTT.

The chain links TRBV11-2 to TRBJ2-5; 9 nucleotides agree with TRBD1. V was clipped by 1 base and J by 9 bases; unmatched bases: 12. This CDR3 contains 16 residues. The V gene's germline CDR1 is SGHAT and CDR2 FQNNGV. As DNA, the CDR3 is TGTGCCAGCAGCTTAGTGACAGGGGGGGGCCGGTCGTCCCAGTACTTC. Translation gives CASSLVTGGGRSSQYF. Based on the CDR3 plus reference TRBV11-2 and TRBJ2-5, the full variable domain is EAGVAQSPRYKIIEKRQSVAFWCNPISGHATLYWYQQILGQGPKLLIQFQNNGVVDDSQLPKDRFSAERLKGVDSTLKIQPAKLEDSAVYLCASSLVTGGGRSSQYFGPGTRLLVL.

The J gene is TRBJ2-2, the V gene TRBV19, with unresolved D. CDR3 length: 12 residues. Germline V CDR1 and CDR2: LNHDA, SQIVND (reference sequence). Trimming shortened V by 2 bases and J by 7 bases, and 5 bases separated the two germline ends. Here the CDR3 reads CASSIRGGELFF. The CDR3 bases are TGTGCCAGTAGTATACGAGGCGGGGAGCTGTTTTTT. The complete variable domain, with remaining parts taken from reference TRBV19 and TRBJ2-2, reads DGGITQSPKYLFRKEGQNVTLSCEQNLNHDAMYWYRQDPGQGLRLIYYSQIVNDFQKGDIAEGYSVSREKKESFPLTVTSAQKNPTAFYLCASSIRGGELFFGEGSRLTVL.

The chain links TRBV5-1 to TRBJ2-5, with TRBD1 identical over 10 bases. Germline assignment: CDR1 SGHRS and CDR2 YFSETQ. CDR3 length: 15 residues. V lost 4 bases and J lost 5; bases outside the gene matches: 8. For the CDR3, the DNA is TGCGCCAGCAGCCAACCGACAGGGGGCAGTGAGACCCAGTACTTC. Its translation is CASSQPTGGSETQYF.

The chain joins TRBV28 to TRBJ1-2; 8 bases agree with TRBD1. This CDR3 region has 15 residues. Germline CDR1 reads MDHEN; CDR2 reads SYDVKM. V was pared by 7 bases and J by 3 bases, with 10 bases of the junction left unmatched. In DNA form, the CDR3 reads TGTGCCAGCACCCCAGGACAGGGTCCCCACTATGGCTACACCTTC. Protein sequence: CASTPGQGPHYGYTF.

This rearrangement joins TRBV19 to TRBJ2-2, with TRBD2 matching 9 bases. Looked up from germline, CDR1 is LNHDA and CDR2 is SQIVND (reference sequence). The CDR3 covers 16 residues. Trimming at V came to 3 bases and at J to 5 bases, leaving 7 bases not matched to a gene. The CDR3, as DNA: TGTGCCAGTAGTATTTCTAGCGGGGCGGGGACCGGGGAGCTGTTTTTT. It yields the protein CASSISSGAGTGELFF.

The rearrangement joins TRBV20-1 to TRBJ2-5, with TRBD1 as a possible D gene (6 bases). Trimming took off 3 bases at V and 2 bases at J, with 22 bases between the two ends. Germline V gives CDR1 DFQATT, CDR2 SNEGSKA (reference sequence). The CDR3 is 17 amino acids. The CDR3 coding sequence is TGCAGTGCTAGTAGGGTCTCCCGAGGGGGACCTCAAGAGACCCAGTACTTC. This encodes CSASRVSRGGPQETQYF.

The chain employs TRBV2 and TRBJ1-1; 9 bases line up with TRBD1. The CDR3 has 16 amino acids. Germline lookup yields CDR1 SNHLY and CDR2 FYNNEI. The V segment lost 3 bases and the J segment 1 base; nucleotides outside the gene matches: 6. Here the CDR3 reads CASSELGTGQNTEAFF. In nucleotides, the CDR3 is TGTGCCAGCAGTGAGCTCGGGACAGGGCAGAACACTGAAGCTTTCTTT.

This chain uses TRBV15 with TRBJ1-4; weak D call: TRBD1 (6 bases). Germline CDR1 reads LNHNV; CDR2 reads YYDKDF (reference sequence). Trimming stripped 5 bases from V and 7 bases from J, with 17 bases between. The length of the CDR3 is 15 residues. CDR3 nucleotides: TGTGCCACCAGCCGCTTCGCAGGGGAAGTTGAAAAACTGTTTTTT. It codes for CATSRFAGEVEKLFF.

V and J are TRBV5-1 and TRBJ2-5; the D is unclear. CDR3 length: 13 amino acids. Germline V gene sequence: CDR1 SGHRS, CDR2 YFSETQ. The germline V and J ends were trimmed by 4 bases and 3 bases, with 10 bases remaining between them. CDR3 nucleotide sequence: TGCGCCAGCAGCCTCTCTATCGAAGAGACCCAGTACTTC. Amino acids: CASSLSIEETQYF.

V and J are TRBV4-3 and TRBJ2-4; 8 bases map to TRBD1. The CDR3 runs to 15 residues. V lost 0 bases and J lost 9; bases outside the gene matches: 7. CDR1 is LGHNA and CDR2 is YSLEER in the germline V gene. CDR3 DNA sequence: TGCGCCAGCAGCCAAGACAGGGGGCCGACCCCCATTCAGTACTTC. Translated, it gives CASSQDRGPTPIQYF.